Listed here are 23 T cell receptor beta chains from one sample, sequenced in a study of blood T cell repertoires in COVID-19. Clones were sequenced by immunoSEQ multiplex PCR, and TCRdb holds only the in-frame ones, with some missing. Of some 120,000 clones listed, more than 65% were seen once; the top ten hold about 25%. The sequencing sample was made of peripheral blood. The source is a human donor in a cohort sampled during active COVID-19.

J is TRBJ2-7 and V is TRBV7-8; tentative D call: TRBD2 (6 bases). V lost 3 bases to trimming and J lost 2 bases, with 11 bases between them. Germline CDR1 is SGHVS and CDR2 is FQNEAQ. The CDR3 covers 14 residues. The CDR3 region is CASSLAGLTYEQYF. CDR3 coding DNA: TGTGCCAGCAGCTTGGCGGGGTTAACCTACGAGCAGTACTTC.

This clone was detected only a few times. In nucleotides, the CDR3 is TGTGCCAGTAGTACGCACAGGGGTTACTATGGCTACACCTTC. The encoded protein is CASSTHRGYYGYTF. This chain links TRBV19 with TRBJ1-2, with 7 bases that match TRBD1. There are 14 residues in the CDR3. The J segment lost 3 bases and the V segment lost 4 bases, leaving 5 bases of the junction unmatched. Germline CDR1 and CDR2: LNHDA and SQIVND (reference sequence).

V usage is TRBV11-3 and J usage is TRBJ1-3; TRBD1 might be the D (6 bases). V was shortened by 1 base and J by 0 bases, with 10 bases between the two germline ends. This CDR3 has 16 residues. CDR1 is SGHNT and CDR2 is YENEEA in the germline V gene. DNA for the CDR3: TGTGCCAGCAGCTTAGGGGACACCAGCTCTGGAAACACCATATATTTT. This codes for CASSLGDTSSGNTIYF.

This clone came up a few times. The J gene is TRBJ2-1, the V gene TRBV27; a possible D gene is TRBD2 (6 bases). The CDR3 is 18 amino acids. The V and J ends lost 6 bases and 7 bases respectively, with 28 bases between them. Germline V gives CDR1 MNHEY, CDR2 SMNVEV (reference sequence). The CDR3 loop is CASSRRPYPGERLNEQFF. The CDR3 DNA is TGTGCCAGCAGCCGGAGACCTTACCCGGGAGAGCGTCTAAATGAGCAGTTCTTC.

The rearrangement joins TRBV12-3 or TRBV12-4 to TRBJ1-2; D unresolved. CDR3 length equals 13 residues. The V gene lost 8 bases and the J gene lost 3 bases, with 13 bases spanning the gap. CDR3 amino acids: CASSIQVDYGYTF. CDR3 in DNA: TGTGCCAGCTCGATTCAGGTGGACTATGGCTACACCTTC.

V usage is TRBV7-2 and J usage is TRBJ1-1; possibly TRBD1 for D (6 bases). CDR3 length: 12 residues. CDR1 is SGHTA, CDR2 FQGNSA, per germline. With 6 bases removed from V and 5 bases from J, the gap between germline ends came to 10 bases. The CDR3 nucleotides are TGTGCCAGCAGTCCTAGGGGGACTGAAGCTTTCTTT. Translating gives CASSPRGTEAFF.

The DNA of the CDR3 is TGTGCCAGCTCACCAGTCCGGAGCGAGCAGTACTTC. This codes for CASSPVRSEQYF. V is TRBV18 and J is TRBJ2-7; D unclear. Trimming removed 2 bases from V and 6 bases from J, with 8 bases in between. Germline V lookup: CDR1 KGHSH, CDR2 LQKENI. There are 12 residues in the CDR3.

V is TRBV5-5 and J is TRBJ1-2; 8 nucleotides match TRBD1. The CDR3 has 16 residues. V gave up 4 bases and J gave up 4 bases; unmatched junction bases: 12. Per the germline V gene, CDR1 is SGHKS and CDR2 is YYEKEE (reference sequence). CDR3: CASSPPIAGGFYGYTF. For the CDR3, the DNA is TGTGCCAGCAGCCCCCCAATTGCAGGGGGCTTCTATGGCTACACCTTC.

This sequence joins TRBV5-1 and TRBJ1-1; TRBD1 might be the D (6 bases). The length of the CDR3 is 14 residues. Trimming removed 5 bases from V and 5 bases from J, with 16 bases in between. Germline CDR1 reads SGHRS; CDR2 reads YFSETQ. CDR3 loop: CASSPTTGRTEAFF. CDR3 in DNA: TGCGCCAGCAGTCCCACTACAGGGCGTACTGAAGCTTTCTTT. The full variable domain, completed using reference TRBV5-1 and TRBJ1-1, is KAGVTQTPRYLIKTRGQQVTLSCSPISGHRSVSWYQQTPGQGLQFLFEYFSETQRNKGNFPGRFSGRQFSNSRSEMNVSTLELGDSALYLCASSPTTGRTEAFFGQGTRLTVV.

The V call is TRBV11-1, the J call TRBJ2-5, with D unclear. V gave up 1 base and J gave up 5 bases, with 14 bases separating them. This CDR3 has 15 amino acids. CDR1 is SGHAT and CDR2 is FQDESV in the germline V gene (reference sequence). The DNA of the CDR3 is TGTGCCAGCAGCTTAGTGGGCAGTAGGTCGGAGACCCAGTACTTC. Protein sequence: CASSLVGSRSETQYF.

DNA of the CDR3: TGTGCCAGTAGTAAGGAAGCGGGGGTAAGGGGAGAGACCCAGTACTTC. Its translation is CASSKEAGVRGETQYF. V usage is TRBV19 and J usage is TRBJ2-5; TRBD2 agrees at 8 bases. The CDR3 sequence is 16 residues long. V was clipped by 4 bases and J by 4 bases; unmatched bases: 11. Looked up from germline, CDR1 is LNHDA and CDR2 is SQIVND (reference sequence).

The genes are TRBV19 and TRBJ1-2, with D hard to call. The germline V gene has CDR1 LNHDA and CDR2 SQIVND (reference sequence). Trimming pared 3 bases from V and 0 bases from J, leaving 5 bases between. CDR3 size: 13 residues. CDR3 coding DNA: TGTGCCAGTAGTATCCAGGCTAACTATGGCTACACCTTC. It translates to CASSIQANYGYTF.

As regards this clone: The same CDR3 arises from other DNA sequences in this sample as well. V and J are TRBV7-8 and TRBJ2-1; 8 nucleotides line up with TRBD2. Germline CDR1 is SGHVS and CDR2 is FQNEAQ. V shed 5 bases, J shed 7 bases, and the junction held 10 bases outside the gene matches. This CDR3 has 15 residues. CDR3 sequence reads: CASSTDTLADNEQFF. The DNA of the CDR3 is TGTGCCAGCAGCACAGATACACTAGCGGATAATGAGCAGTTCTTC. Drawing the rest from reference TRBV7-8 and TRBJ2-1, the complete variable domain is GAGVSQSPRYKVAKRGQDVALRCDPISGHVSLFWYQQALGQGPEFLTYFQNEAQLDKSGLPSDRFFAERPEGSVSTLKIQRTQQEDSAVYLCASSTDTLADNEQFFGPGTRLTVL.

In this sample, this clone turned up a few times. The chain combines TRBV5-6 with TRBJ2-7; 8 bases line up with TRBD2. The CDR3 is 14 residues long. Per the germline V gene, CDR1 is SGHDT and CDR2 is YYEEEE. After removal of 3 bases from V and 6 bases from J, the junction contained 8 bases not matched to a gene. In DNA form, the CDR3 reads TGTGCCAGCAGCTCCCCGGGACTAGTATCCGAGCAGTACTTC. Amino acids: CASSSPGLVSEQYF.

The chain is built from TRBV5-1 and TRBJ2-7; 7 bases agree with TRBD2. The CDR3 runs 16 residues. Germline CDR1 SGHRS, CDR2 YFSETQ. After removal of 1 base from V and 1 base from J, the junction contained 8 bases not matched to a gene. For the CDR3, the DNA is TGCGCCAGCAGCTTGTCTAGGCGGGAGCTTTCCTACGAGCAGTACTTC. It specifies CASSLSRRELSYEQYF. Combining the CDR3 with reference TRBV5-1 and TRBJ2-7 gives the whole variable domain KAGVTQTPRYLIKTRGQQVTLSCSPISGHRSVSWYQQTPGQGLQFLFEYFSETQRNKGNFPGRFSGRQFSNSRSEMNVSTLELGDSALYLCASSLSRRELSYEQYFGPGTRLTVT.

The chain is built from TRBV20-1 and TRBJ2-7; D ambiguous. Germline CDR1 and CDR2: DFQATT and SNEGSKA (reference sequence). There are 12 residues in the CDR3. V was trimmed by 3 bases and J by 2 bases, leaving 8 bases between them. This chain's CDR3 is CSASFGAYEQYF. As DNA, the CDR3 is TGCAGTGCTAGTTTTGGAGCCTACGAGCAGTACTTC.

The chain couples TRBV28 to TRBJ2-5; 8 bases align to TRBD2. The CDR3 runs to 16 residues. The germline V gene encodes CDR1 MDHEN and CDR2 SYDVKM. Trimming took 3 bases from V and 5 from J; bases not matched to a gene: 11. CDR3 nucleotide sequence: TGTGCCAGCAGTTTCTCAAGCGGGGGAGGCAGGGAGACCCAGTACTTC. Amino acids: CASSFSSGGGRETQYF.

The CDR3 DNA follows: TGTGCCAGCAGCCCGGCGGTGGAGACCCAGTACTTC. This codes for CASSPAVETQYF. The chain couples TRBV7-8 to TRBJ2-5; D not resolved. This CDR3 has 12 residues. The V end lost 5 bases, the J end lost 5 bases, and 9 bases lay between the germline ends. Germline V gives CDR1 SGHVS, CDR2 FQNEAQ.

The chain combines TRBV18 with TRBJ2-7, with D possibly matching TRBD2 (5 bases). The germline CDR1 and CDR2 sequences are KGHSH and LQKENI. This CDR3 is 15 amino acids long. Between the trimmed V and J ends, which lost 3 bases and 3 bases, there was a span of 15 bases. CDR3 bases: TGTGCCAGCTCACCGTTGGGGAGATCCCTCTACGAGCAGTACTTC. Translating it yields CASSPLGRSLYEQYF.

The V and J genes are TRBV9 and TRBJ2-1, with 7 bases matching TRBD2. The CDR3 is 16 amino acids. The germline V gene has CDR1 SGDLS and CDR2 YYNGEE. J was trimmed by 6 bases and V by 2 bases; bases with no gene match: 11. The CDR3 DNA is TGTGCCAGCAGCGTCCTAAGACTAGCATCGGGCAATGAGCAGTTCTTC. Its translation: CASSVLRLASGNEQFF.

V is TRBV5-1 and J is TRBJ2-7; 11 nucleotides agree with TRBD2. V dropped 0 bases and J dropped 6; count of bases not matched to a gene: 11. This CDR3 has 17 amino acids. Germline V CDR1 and CDR2: SGHRS, YFSETQ. The CDR3 nucleotides read TGCGCCAGCAGCTTGGCCCTAACTAGCGGGAGTGTAGGCGAGCAGTACTTC. This encodes CASSLALTSGSVGEQYF.

This clone was detected only once. The rearrangement links TRBV19 to TRBJ1-5; 7 nucleotides match TRBD1. This CDR3 has 14 residues. V lost 4 bases to trimming and J lost 7 bases; unmatched junction nucleotides: 7. Germline loops: CDR1 LNHDA, CDR2 SQIVND (reference sequence). The CDR3 nucleotides are TGTGCCAGTAGTACGCGGACAGGAGGGCAGCCCCAGCATTTT. Protein sequence: CASSTRTGGQPQHF. Drawing the rest from reference TRBV19 and TRBJ1-5, the complete variable domain is DGGITQSPKYLFRKEGQNVTLSCEQNLNHDAMYWYRQDPGQGLRLIYYSQIVNDFQKGDIAEGYSVSREKKESFPLTVTSAQKNPTAFYLCASSTRTGGQPQHFGDGTRLSIL.

The J gene is TRBJ1-5, the V gene TRBV5-1; D gene unclear. Trimming shortened V by 5 bases and J by 3 bases, and 18 bases separated the two germline ends. CDR3 size: 16 residues. Germline V CDR1 and CDR2: SGHRS, YFSETQ. The CDR3 is CASSLFPEDSNQPQHF. The CDR3 DNA reads as TGCGCCAGCAGTCTCTTCCCGGAGGACTCCAATCAGCCCCAGCATTTT.